Listed below are T cell receptor beta chains from one sample, sequenced in a study of blood T cell repertoires in COVID-19. Assay: immunoSEQ multiplex PCR; the TCRdb copy retains only in-frame clones and omits some. The sample yields 100,000 to 150,000 clones, around three quarters seen once. The sequenced material came from peripheral blood. Receptors originate from a man between 35 and 55 years old with active or convalescent COVID-19. CDR3s include the opening cysteine and the closing phenylalanine or tryptophan. The D gene is left open where the match is weak. Size tells how often a clone was seen (once, few, many) or the class of an expanded clone, and some rows leave it out.

TRBJ1-5 - - TRBV4-2 CASSQERGGNQPQHF TGTGCCAGCAGCCAAGAGCGGGGGGGCAATCAGCCCCAGCATTTT
TRBJ1-2 - - TRBV5-8 CASSQTARRGYGYTF TGTGCCAGCAGCCAGACAGCCCGCAGGGGCTATGGCTACACCTTC
TRBJ2-3 TRBD1 - TRBV3-1/TRBV3-2 CASSQNTGGPDTQYF TGTGCCAGCAGCCAAAACACAGGGGGCCCAGATACGCAGTATTTT
TRBJ2-1 - - TRBV2 CASRRRHLAGEQFF TGTGCCAGCCGTCGGCGGCACCTCGCGGGTGAGCAGTTCTTC
TRBJ1-2 - - TRBV15 CATSRDKGTGTNYGYTF TGTGCCACCAGCAGAGACAAGGGTACAGGGACCAACTATGGCTACACCTTC
TRBJ2-7 TRBD2 - TRBV14 CASSIRGGANEQYF TGTGCCAGCAGCATCCGGGGGGGAGCTAACGAGCAGTACTTC
TRBJ2-5 TRBD2 - TRBV6-6 CASSLRLAAQETQYF TGTGCCAGCAGTCTTCGACTAGCGGCACAAGAGACCCAGTACTTC
TRBJ2-4 TRBD1 - TRBV6-6 CASRLQGTKNIQYF TGTGCCAGCAGATTACAGGGGACCAAAAACATTCAGTACTTC
TRBJ2-5 - - TRBV5-4 CASTPRVVETQYF TGTGCCAGCACTCCCCGGGTCGTCGAGACCCAGTACTTC
TRBJ1-4 - - TRBV5-1 CASSLQGSGEKLFF TGCGCCAGCAGCTTGCAGGGGTCGGGTGAAAAACTGTTTTTT
TRBJ2-2 - - TRBV7-9 CASSFMTGNTGELFF TGTGCCAGCAGCTTCATGACAGGGAACACCGGGGAGCTGTTTTTT
TRBJ1-3 TRBD1 - TRBV11-2 CASRSGTGDSGNTIYF TGTGCCAGCAGATCTGGGACAGGGGACTCTGGAAACACCATATATTTT
TRBJ2-1 TRBD2 once TRBV9 CASSVVGLAGGGYNEQFF TGTGCCAGCAGCGTAGTGGGACTAGCGGGAGGGGGTTACAATGAGCAGTTCTTC
TRBJ1-3 TRBD1 - TRBV3-1/TRBV3-2 CASSQRQGGNTIYF TGTGCCAGCAGCCAGAGACAGGGCGGAAACACCATATATTTT
TRBJ2-7 - - TRBV4-2 CASSQDSYSYEQYF TGTGCCAGCAGCCAAGATTCGTACTCCTACGAGCAGTACTTC
TRBJ2-1 - - TRBV19 CASTMDLLSYNEQFF TGTGCCAGTACCATGGACTTACTCTCCTACAATGAGCAGTTCTTC
TRBJ2-1 TRBD1 - TRBV5-4 CASSITGSRGPEQFF TGTGCCAGCAGTATTACAGGGTCTAGGGGGCCTGAGCAGTTCTTC
TRBJ2-1 TRBD2 - TRBV2 CASSGGSVYNEQFF TGTGCCAGCAGTGGCGGGAGTGTCTACAATGAGCAGTTCTTC
TRBJ2-2 TRBD2 - TRBV4-3 CASSQEFWTSGAGELFF TGCGCCAGCAGCCAAGAATTCTGGACTAGCGGGGCCGGGGAGCTGTTTTTT
TRBJ2-7 TRBD1 - TRBV6-1 CASSEGQGASYEQYF TGTGCCAGCAGTGAAGGTCAGGGGGCTTCCTACGAGCAGTACTTC
TRBJ1-4 - - TRBV7-8 CASSEKGGTATNEKLFF TGTGCCAGCAGCGAAAAGGGAGGGACTGCAACTAATGAAAAACTGTTTTTT
TRBJ1-1 - - TRBV7-6 CASSLESAQGDTEAFF TGTGCCAGCAGCTTAGAGTCGGCGCAGGGTGATACTGAAGCTTTCTTT
TRBJ1-2 - - TRBV2 CASSPTLSGYTF TGTGCCAGCAGTCCCACGCTAAGTGGCTACACCTTC
TRBJ2-5 TRBD2 - TRBV19 CASSIGTSGRETQYF TGTGCCAGTAGTATAGGGACTAGCGGGCGGGAGACCCAGTACTTC
TRBJ1-1 - - TRBV27 CASSLLGREAFF TGTGCCAGCAGTTTATTGGGCAGGGAAGCTTTCTTT
TRBJ1-2 - few TRBV19 CASSRDFYGYTF TGTGCCAGTAGTAGGGACTTCTATGGCTACACCTTC
TRBJ1-6 - - TRBV4-2 CASSQTGGMSYNSPLHF TGTGCCAGCAGCCAAACCGGGGGTATGTCCTATAATTCACCCCTCCACTTT
TRBJ2-7 TRBD1 - TRBV10-3 CAISVGQGKNEQYF TGTGCCATCAGCGTGGGACAGGGTAAGAACGAGCAGTACTTC
TRBJ2-7 TRBD2 - TRBV29-1 CSVSSGPIREQYF TGCAGCGTCTCTAGCGGGCCCATTAGGGAGCAGTACTTC
TRBJ1-1 - - TRBV5-1 CASSPGTLNTEAFF TGCGCCAGCAGCCCCGGGACATTGAACACTGAAGCTTTCTTT
TRBJ1-1 - - TRBV4-3 CASSQADWGPGEAFF TGCGCCAGCAGCCAAGCGGATTGGGGGCCGGGTGAAGCTTTCTTT
TRBJ2-7 TRBD1 - TRBV29-1 CSVPGTGGDEQYF TGCAGCGTCCCAGGGACAGGAGGGGACGAGCAGTACTTC
TRBJ2-5 TRBD2 - TRBV24-1 CATSDPGLAGGGETQYF TGTGCCACCAGTGACCCGGGACTAGCGGGGGGAGGAGAGACCCAGTACTTC
TRBJ1-2 - - TRBV27 CATRRRGRPDGYTF TGTGCCACCCGACGGAGGGGACGCCCGGACGGCTACACCTTC
TRBJ2-7 TRBD1 few TRBV2 CASNRDRGTYEQYF TGTGCCAGCAACCGGGACAGGGGGACCTACGAGCAGTACTTC
TRBJ1-1 - - TRBV24-1 CATSDPGSTEAFF TGTGCCACCAGTGATCCCGGGAGCACTGAAGCTTTCTTT
TRBJ2-5 TRBD2 - TRBV4-1 CASSQERSGANWETQYF TGCGCCAGCAGCCAAGAACGTAGCGGGGCTAACTGGGAGACCCAGTACTTC
TRBJ1-5 - few TRBV5-8 CASSLYQGSNQPQHF TGTGCCAGCAGCTTGTATCAGGGGTCCAATCAGCCCCAGCATTTT
TRBJ2-6 TRBD2 - TRBV7-9 CASSLGGSSSLGANVLTF TGTGCCAGCAGCTTAGGCGGGAGTTCTTCTCTGGGGGCCAACGTCCTGACTTTC
TRBJ1-1 TRBD1 - TRBV3-1/TRBV3-2 CASSGQGDNTEAFF TGTGCCAGCAGCGGTCAGGGGGATAACACTGAAGCTTTCTTT
TRBJ1-2 - - TRBV5-8 CASSFRTAHVSGGYTF TGTGCCAGCAGCTTTAGGACAGCTCACGTCTCTGGGGGCTACACCTTC
TRBJ1-6 - - TRBV9 CASSASGRRYNSPLHF TGTGCCAGCAGCGCATCAGGGCGGCGCTATAATTCACCCCTCCACTTT
TRBJ2-7 - - TRBV20-1 CSAGGGGEQYF TGCAGTGCTGGGGGCGGGGGCGAGCAGTACTTC
TRBJ2-6 - - TRBV6-1 CASSEDTLTLSGANVLTF TGTGCCAGCAGTGAGGATACCCTGACACTTTCTGGGGCCAACGTCCTGACTTTC
TRBJ1-4 - - TRBV21-1 CASSKGQVKNEKLFF TGTGCCAGCAGCAAAGGGCAGGTAAAGAATGAAAAACTGTTTTTT
TRBJ2-7 TRBD1 once TRBV6-2/TRBV6-3 CASSNPGTAYEQYF TGTGCCAGCAGTAACCCCGGGACAGCCTACGAGCAGTACTTC
TRBJ2-1 TRBD1 - TRBV27 CPKTQGSYNEQFF TGCCCAAAAACACAGGGGTCCTACAATGAGCAGTTCTTC
TRBJ1-1 - - TRBV2 CASTGLNTEAFF TGTGCCAGCACCGGTCTGAACACTGAAGCTTTCTTT
TRBJ1-1 - - TRBV5-1 CAGEISRSGGLSAEAFF TGCGCCGGGGAGATTTCCCGAAGTGGCGGGTTAAGCGCTGAAGCTTTCTTT